These 8 T cell receptor beta chains share one sample of origin, sequenced in a study of blood T cells in healthy people across ages. A second PCR, run for about 6 to 12 cycles, used a sample-barcoded 5' primer plus a J-beta primer mix. TCRdb re-called the 5' RACE reads through MiXCR, storing one row per CDR3 protein. The repertoire holds about 690,000 distinct CDR3 sequences, with around 38% as singletons. The sequenced sample consisted of blood. The receptor source for this set is an elderly man in good health.

The chain uses TRBV7-9 and TRBJ2-4; D gene ambiguous. The end of the DNA is better explained by TRBJ2-7, so the J call may be wrong. Germline CDR1 and CDR2: SEHNR and FQNEAQ (reference sequence). The CDR3 has 13 residues. The CDR3 coding sequence is TGTGCCAGCAGCTTATGGCCCAGCTACGAGCAGTACTTC. Protein: CASSLWPSYEQYF.

The rearrangement links TRBV7-2 to TRBJ2-1; D not certain. Looked up from germline, CDR1 is SGHTA and CDR2 is FQGNSA. The CDR3 extends over 11 amino acids. The V and J ends lost 6 bases and 7 bases respectively, with 7 bases between them. The CDR3 nucleotides read TGTGCCAGCAGAGTGTGGAATGAGCAGTTCTTC. It codes for CASRVWNEQFF.

This clonotype was counted at least ten times. V and J are TRBV6-2 or TRBV6-3 and TRBJ1-2, with a possible D match to TRBD1 (5 bases). Per the germline V gene, CDR1 is MNHEY and CDR2 is SVGEGT. CDR3 length: 14 amino acids. V lost 5 bases and J lost 2, with 12 bases in between. Here the CDR3 reads CASSRQTRNYGYTF. The CDR3, as DNA: TGTGCCAGCAGTCGACAGACAAGGAACTATGGCTACACCTTC.

The V and J genes are TRBV9 and TRBJ2-7; TRBD2 agrees at 7 bases. The CDR3 loop spans 15 amino acids. Trimming removed 0 bases from V and 1 base from J; junction bases left unmatched: 4. Per germline, CDR1 SGDLS and CDR2 YYNGEE. The CDR3 here is CASSVDDGGSYEQYF. CDR3 DNA sequence: TGTGCCAGCAGCGTAGATGACGGGGGGTCCTACGAGCAGTACTTC.

The genes are TRBV6-5 and TRBJ2-6; TRBD1 is a possible D gene (5 bases). The CDR3 loop spans 17 amino acids. V lost 5 bases to trimming and J lost 2 bases, with 16 bases between them. Germline V CDR1 and CDR2: MNHEY, SVGAGI. The CDR3 is CASSTRQWGAGANVLTF. DNA for the CDR3: TGTGCCAGCAGTACCCGACAGTGGGGTGCTGGGGCCAACGTCCTGACTTTC.

On this clonotype: A read error may be the cause here, since a much bigger clone is one base away. V and J are TRBV20-1 and TRBJ2-3; no clear D. The germline V and J ends were trimmed by 0 bases and 7 bases, with 17 bases remaining between them. CDR3 length: 15 residues. Germline V gives CDR1 DFQATT, CDR2 SNEGSKA (reference sequence). The CDR3 protein is CSARDDGNGRYTQYF. The CDR3 bases are TGCAGTGCTAGAGATGACGGTAACGGAAGATATACGCAGTATTTT.

The chain carries TRBV4-3 and TRBJ1-5; no firm D call. The germline V gene has CDR1 LGHNA and CDR2 YSLEER. The CDR3 has 16 amino acids. V dropped 1 base and J dropped 0 bases, with 10 bases sitting between them. The CDR3 spells CASSQGAVNSNQPQHF. Written as DNA, the CDR3 is TGCGCCAGCAGCCAAGGAGCAGTCAATAGCAATCAGCCCCAGCATTTT.

The chain has TRBV12-3 or TRBV12-4 and TRBJ2-7; D possibly corresponds to TRBD1 (6 bases). V dropped 1 base and J dropped 0 bases, with 22 bases sitting between them. This CDR3 comprises 19 residues. CDR3 loop: CASSLERSGTRYSSYEQYF. The DNA for the CDR3 is TGTGCCAGCAGTTTAGAACGATCCGGGACACGCTACAGCTCCTACGAGCAGTACTTC.